This TCR beta chain was found in a study of blood T cell repertoires in COVID-19. Overall study: Collection of acute and convalescent COVID-19 samples took place in the United States, Italy and Spain. T cells, B-cell-depleted T cells, or PBMCs supplied cDNA or gDNA.

Participant ages covered roughly 18 to 89 years across about two dozen US areas. Recovered status applied to Cohort 3 donors who had two consecutive negative PCRs. It also applied to those with clearance or with symptom resolution. The data were produced by immunoSEQ multiplex PCR, yet TCRdb's version contains in-frame clones alone and is incomplete. The sample lists under 350,000 clones, around nine tenths seen once, with 2% to 3% in the top ten. The CDR3 has 18 residues. Trimming cost V 2 bases and J 6 bases; bases outside gene matches: 14. From germline, CDR1 is SGHNT and CDR2 YENEEA. Specimen: PBMCs or T cells enriched from blood (not recorded which). The source of this sequence is a man aged 60-69 years who had recovered from COVID-19. The V call is TRBV11-3, the J call TRBJ2-1, with TRBD2 identical over 9 bases. CDR3 amino acids: CASSLRRGGPRGPNEQFF. The CDR3 DNA follows: TGTGCCAGCAGCTTAAGGCGGGGGGGCCCACGGGGCCCCAATGAGCAGTTCTTC.